The next 30 T cell receptor beta chains were all read from a single sample in a study of blood T cell repertoires in COVID-19. Measured with immunoSEQ multiplex PCR; TCRdb has only the in-frame clones, and not every one. The sample holds 40,000 or so clones, less than 80% seen once. Specimen: peripheral blood. The receptors were gathered from a man in his sixties or seventies with COVID-19, enrolled during active disease.

The DNA of the CDR3 is TGTGCCAGCCGTAATCCAGGGTCTGGGGAAAAACTGTTTTTT. Its translation: CASRNPGSGEKLFF. V gene TRBV5-4 combines with J gene TRBJ1-4, with TRBD1 as a possible D gene (5 bases). V was shortened by 7 bases and J by 8 bases, with 18 bases between the two germline ends. CDR1 is SGHNT and CDR2 is YYREEE in the germline V gene (reference sequence). The CDR3 consists of 14 residues.

This clone was detected a few times. CDR3 DNA sequence: TGCGCCAGCAGTTCTAGCGGGAGGGCCCTCTACAATGAGCAGTTCTTC. Translation: CASSSSGRALYNEQFF. The chain joins TRBV10-1 to TRBJ2-1, with 12 bases identical to TRBD2. The CDR3 is 16 residues long. CDR1 and CDR2 (germline): WNHNN, SYGVQD (reference sequence). V was pared by 5 bases and J by 3 bases, with 5 bases of the junction left unmatched.

The chain links TRBV7-2 to TRBJ1-2, with 9 bases identical to TRBD1. Losses at the gene ends were 1 base for V and 4 bases for J; bases not matched to a gene: 4. In germline, CDR1 is SGHTA, CDR2 FQGNSA. This CDR3 contains 15 residues. The CDR3 region has the DNA TGTGCCAGCAGCTTAGGGACAGGGGTAATCTATGGCTACACCTTC. Translated, it gives CASSLGTGVIYGYTF.

The chain couples TRBV28 to TRBJ1-5; D gene ambiguous. V shed 4 bases and J shed 3 bases, with 13 bases lying between them. This CDR3 contains 15 residues. The germline V gene encodes CDR1 MDHEN and CDR2 SYDVKM. The DNA of the CDR3 is TGTGCCAGCAGTTCTAGCAGGCTGTCCAATCAGCCCCAGCATTTT. Amino acids: CASSSSRLSNQPQHF.

This clone occurred once. The V gene is TRBV12-3 or TRBV12-4, the J gene TRBJ2-7, with 10 bases aligning to TRBD1. J gave up 5 bases and V 5 bases, and 3 bases lay outside the gene matches. The CDR3 spans 13 residues. As DNA, the CDR3 is TGTGCCAGCAGTCGACAGGGGGCCCACGAGCAGTACTTC. It codes for CASSRQGAHEQYF.

Only one count was recorded for this clone. The V gene is TRBV18, the J gene TRBJ1-2; D is ambiguous. The V end lost 3 bases, the J end lost 1 base, and 9 bases lay between the germline ends. Germline assignment: CDR1 KGHSH and CDR2 LQKENI. The CDR3 sequence is 14 residues long. CDR3 protein: CASSPGRFNYGYTF. The CDR3 DNA reads TGTGCCAGCTCACCGGGCAGATTTAACTATGGCTACACCTTC.

In this sample, this clone turned up a few times. The DNA of the CDR3 is TGCGCCAGCAGCTTCGCCTATGTAGGGGAAGGTAATTCACCCCTCCACTTT. Protein product: CASSFAYVGEGNSPLHF. J is TRBJ1-6 and V is TRBV5-1, with D possibly TRBD1 on 5 matching bases. This CDR3 is built from 17 residues. CDR1 is SGHRS, CDR2 YFSETQ, per germline. Trimming shortened V by 2 bases and J by 6 bases, and 18 bases separated the two germline ends.

J is TRBJ1-5 and V is TRBV28, with TRBD1 matching over 8 bases. The CDR3 consists of 13 residues. Trimming cost V 10 bases and J 6 bases; bases outside gene matches: 8. Germline V gives CDR1 MDHEN, CDR2 SYDVKM. The CDR3 loop is CATISGGSQPQHF. CDR3 nucleotide sequence: TGTGCCACCATCTCAGGGGGCAGTCAGCCCCAGCATTTT. Using reference TRBV28 and TRBJ1-5 for the parts outside the CDR3, the full variable domain is DVKVTQSSRYLVKRTGEKVFLECVQDMDHENMFWYRQDPGLGLRLIYFSYDVKMKEKGDIPEGYSVSREKKERFSLILESASTNQTSMYLCATISGGSQPQHFGDGTRLSIL.

This clone has a handful of counts. This sequence joins TRBV10-3 and TRBJ1-6; the D gene is possibly TRBD1 (5 bases). Trimming removed 2 bases at V and 10 bases at J, with 12 bases between. This CDR3 comprises 14 residues. The V gene's germline CDR1 is ENHRY and CDR2 SYGVKD. CDR3 amino acids: CAISEGAGWSPLHF. In DNA form, the CDR3 reads TGTGCCATCAGTGAGGGAGCAGGGTGGTCACCCCTCCACTTT.

This clone was recorded only once. The CDR3 DNA follows: TGTGCCAGTAAAGGGGCCAGCTCTGGAAACACCATATATTTT. Its translation is CASKGASSGNTIYF. The J gene is TRBJ1-3, the V gene TRBV19, with TRBD1 as a possible D gene (5 bases). Germline V CDR1 and CDR2: LNHDA, SQIVND (reference sequence). The CDR3 consists of 14 residues. The V gene lost 7 bases and the J gene lost 0 bases, with 10 bases spanning the gap.

This chain uses TRBV18 with TRBJ1-6, with 9 bases that match TRBD1. The germline V gene encodes CDR1 KGHSH and CDR2 LQKENI. With 3 bases clipped from V and 9 bases from J, the junction kept 9 bases outside the gene matches. The CDR3 is made up of 16 amino acids. CDR3 region: CASSPKTGGSVSPLHF. The DNA of the CDR3 is TGTGCCAGCTCACCCAAGACAGGGGGTTCCGTTTCACCCCTCCACTTT.

This clone turned up a few times. The chain carries TRBV24-1 and TRBJ1-2; 11 nucleotides agree with TRBD1. CDR1 is KGHDR, CDR2 SFDVKD, per germline. V lost 8 bases and J lost 7; bases outside the gene matches: 5. The CDR3 is made up of 13 amino acids. Here the CDR3 DNA reads TGTGCCACCACCATCGGGACAGGGGGTGGCTACACCTTC. It translates to CATTIGTGGGYTF.

The genes are TRBV6-4 and TRBJ1-2; D is ambiguous. Between the trimmed V and J ends, which lost 7 bases and 0 bases, there was a span of 15 bases. Germline V gene data show CDR1 as MRHNA and CDR2 as SNTAGT. There are 15 residues in the CDR3. This CDR3 reads CASILSGRANYGYTF. The CDR3 DNA reads TGTGCCAGCATCCTCAGCGGGCGAGCTAACTATGGCTACACCTTC.

The CDR3 DNA reads TGTGCCAGTAGGGACAGGGTGGGAGAGACCCAGTACTTC. Translated, it gives CASRDRVGETQYF. The chain is built from TRBV28 and TRBJ2-5; 9 bases fit TRBD1. CDR3 length: 13 amino acids. V gave up 9 bases and J gave up 4 bases; unmatched junction bases: 6. Germline CDR1 and CDR2: MDHEN and SYDVKM.

The gene calls are TRBV12-3 or TRBV12-4 and TRBJ1-6; D is ambiguous. Trimming stripped 6 bases from V and 7 bases from J, with 10 bases between. The length of the CDR3 is 13 residues. Here the CDR3 DNA reads TGTGCCAGCAGGGGGAGTTGGAATTCACCCCTCCACTTT. This codes for CASRGSWNSPLHF.

The rearrangement links TRBV23-1 to TRBJ1-4, with 8 bases aligning to TRBD1. TRBV23-1 is known as an ORF, though its function is uncertain. Trimming removed 3 bases from V and 8 bases from J; junction bases left unmatched: 8. The CDR3 sequence is 15 residues long. In DNA, the CDR3 is TGCGCCAGCAGTCAGACCGGGACAGGAAAGGAAAAACTGTTTTTT. This translates into CASSQTGTGKEKLFF.

This clone showed up just a few times. The chain links TRBV19 to TRBJ1-5, with TRBD1 as a possible D gene (6 bases). CDR3 length equals 15 residues. V dropped 4 bases and J dropped 7 bases, with 17 bases sitting between them. Germline V lookup: CDR1 LNHDA, CDR2 SQIVND (reference sequence). As DNA, the CDR3 is TGTGCCAGTAGTACTTCAGGGGTGACGGAGCAGCCCCAGCATTTT. Translation: CASSTSGVTEQPQHF. The variable domain in full, completed from reference TRBV19 and TRBJ1-5, reads DGGITQSPKYLFRKEGQNVTLSCEQNLNHDAMYWYRQDPGQGLRLIYYSQIVNDFQKGDIAEGYSVSREKKESFPLTVTSAQKNPTAFYLCASSTSGVTEQPQHFGDGTRLSIL.

This rearrangement joins TRBV5-5 to TRBJ1-2, with a weak D call TRBD1 (6 bases). The CDR3 extends over 14 amino acids. Germline V gives CDR1 SGHKS, CDR2 YYEKEE (reference sequence). The V end was cut by 1 base, the J end by 1 base, with 8 bases between. This chain's CDR3 is CASSLRGGNYGYTF. The DNA for the CDR3 is TGTGCCAGCAGCTTGAGAGGGGGTAACTATGGCTACACCTTC.

This clone turned up a few times. The chain employs TRBV3-1 (or the pseudogene TRBV3-2) and TRBJ1-1; a weak D match, TRBD1 (5 bases). The V gene lost 1 base and the J gene lost 6 bases, with 15 bases spanning the gap. From germline, CDR1 is LGHDT and CDR2 YNNKEL (reference sequence). The CDR3 covers 15 residues. Written as DNA, the CDR3 is TGTGCCAGCAGCCAAGTTACAGGCGCCTTCCCTGAAGCTTTCTTT. Its protein is CASSQVTGAFPEAFF.

The chain recombines TRBV5-1 with TRBJ1-5, with TRBD1 as a possible D gene (5 bases). The CDR3 totals 14 residues. From germline, CDR1 is SGHRS and CDR2 YFSETQ. V was clipped by 0 bases and J by 5 bases, with 9 bases between them. The CDR3 nucleotides read TGCGCCAGCAGCTTGGAGGGGATAGATCAGCCCCAGCATTTT. Its translation is CASSLEGIDQPQHF.

This clone showed up just a few times. The V call is TRBV24-1, the J call TRBJ1-2; 7 bases fit TRBD1. V lost 5 bases and J lost 7; bases outside the gene matches: 6. Germline loops: CDR1 KGHDR, CDR2 SFDVKD. CDR3 length: 13 amino acids. The DNA of the CDR3 is TGTGCCACCAGTGCAGGAAGGGACAGTGGCTACACCTTC. It is translated as CATSAGRDSGYTF.

This clone occurred a few times. The chain couples TRBV19 to TRBJ1-5; D is unresolved. Deletions cut 10 bases from V and 4 bases from J, with 14 bases between. This CDR3 is 13 amino acids long. Germline CDR1 LNHDA, CDR2 SQIVND (reference sequence). In DNA form, the CDR3 reads TGTGCCACCCAAGGGAGGGAGAATCAGCCCCAGCATTTT. It encodes CATQGRENQPQHF.

This chain joins TRBV29-1 and TRBJ1-4; D perhaps matches TRBD1 (6 bases). Between the trimmed V and J ends, which lost 7 bases and 2 bases, there was a span of 14 bases. The germline gives CDR1 SQVTM, CDR2 ANQGSEA. The CDR3 length is 14 residues. The CDR3 DNA sequence: TGCAGCGCAAGAACAGGGTCGACTAATGAAAAACTGTTTTTT. Protein sequence: CSARTGSTNEKLFF.

As concerns this clone: It may be a read error: a sequence one base away is much more abundant. V is TRBV18 and J is TRBJ2-6, with TRBD1 matching over 9 bases. Germline V gives CDR1 KGHSH, CDR2 LQKENI. The CDR3 covers 17 residues. DNA of the CDR3: TGTGCCAGCTCACCACAACAGGGGGCGGTTGGGGTCAACGTCCTGACTTTC. Encoded protein: CASSPQQGAVGVNVLTF.

This rearrangement joins TRBV7-3 to TRBJ2-7; 9 bases are a match to TRBD1. This CDR3 region has 15 residues. Germline lookup yields CDR1 SGHTA and CDR2 FQGTGA. The trim removed 5 bases at V and 2 bases at J, leaving 7 bases unmatched. CDR3 in amino acids: CASSLGQGMAYEQYF. For the CDR3, the DNA is TGTGCCAGCAGCCTCGGACAGGGGATGGCCTACGAGCAGTACTTC.

The gene calls are TRBV3-1 (or the pseudogene TRBV3-2) and TRBJ2-1; 7 bases are a match to TRBD2. The CDR3 runs to 17 residues. V lost 5 bases, J lost 2 bases, and 12 bases stayed unmatched. From germline, CDR1 is LGHDT and CDR2 YNNKEL (reference sequence). The CDR3 DNA follows: TGTGCCAGCAGCTTCTCCAGCGGGAAAAGGACCTACAATGAGCAGTTCTTC. It yields the protein CASSFSSGKRTYNEQFF.

The chain recombines TRBV19 with TRBJ1-4, with D uncertain. With 4 bases removed from V and 4 bases from J, the gap between germline ends came to 10 bases. From germline, CDR1 is LNHDA and CDR2 SQIVND (reference sequence). The CDR3 length is 14 residues. The CDR3 DNA reads TGTGCCAGTAGTAAAGGCAGGAATAATGAAAAACTGTTTTTT. It encodes CASSKGRNNEKLFF.

This rearrangement joins TRBV10-3 to TRBJ1-6; weak D call: TRBD1 (6 bases). CDR3 length equals 15 residues. Trimming removed 4 bases from V and 10 bases from J, with 17 bases in between. CDR1 ENHRY and CDR2 SYGVKD come from the germline V gene. CDR3 coding DNA: TGTGCCATCAGTGGCTCAACCGGGACACAGTCACCCCTCCACTTT. It specifies CAISGSTGTQSPLHF.

The chain employs TRBV27 and TRBJ2-1; D remains ambiguous. Germline V lookup: CDR1 MNHEY, CDR2 SMNVEV (reference sequence). CDR3 length equals 14 residues. With 5 bases removed from V and 10 bases from J, the gap between germline ends came to 18 bases. The CDR3 spells CASSPDWRYGEQFF. The CDR3 DNA follows: TGTGCCAGCAGTCCTGACTGGAGATACGGGGAGCAGTTCTTC.

This chain connects TRBV12-3 or TRBV12-4 to TRBJ2-2, with D unclear. The CDR3 runs 12 residues. Trimming pared 6 bases from V and 7 bases from J, leaving 9 bases between. The CDR3 loop is CASSPYSGELFF. The DNA for the CDR3 is TGTGCCAGCAGCCCTTACAGCGGGGAGCTGTTTTTT.